The subject of this entry is one TCR beta chain. What it binds is unknown. These data belong to a study of shared clonotypes between healthy human individuals. A CD45RA-negative memory subset and a CD45RA+ naive subset were separated from the CD4+ cells. The study, taken as a whole, reports: Naive subsets generally had larger estimated richness than memory subsets. Rarefaction analysis demonstrated incomplete sorted-subset sequencing notwithstanding large depth.

Per the authors' pipeline: In the immunoSEQ data, sequences were junction-only and lacked quality scores, so filtering differed. TCRdb's copy holds only in-frame clones and misses some; the assay was immunoSEQ multiplex PCR. The DNA gave D and trimming, while V, J and clone size come from that table. The sample holds about 1 million clones; more than 60% are singletons and the top ten take approximately 1.5%. The CDR3 totals 11 residues. Per the germline V gene, CDR1 is GTSNPN and CDR2 is SVGIG (reference sequence). Trimming stripped 3 bases from V and 10 bases from J, with 12 bases between. The source of this sequence is a young man in good health. What was sequenced was memory CD4+ T cells sorted from blood. Subset meaning: CD45RA-negative fraction. The chain is built from TRBV30 and TRBJ2-5; D remains ambiguous. This CDR3 is CAWSDARFQYF. As DNA, the CDR3 is TGTGCCTGGAGCGACGCCCGGTTCCAGTACTTC.